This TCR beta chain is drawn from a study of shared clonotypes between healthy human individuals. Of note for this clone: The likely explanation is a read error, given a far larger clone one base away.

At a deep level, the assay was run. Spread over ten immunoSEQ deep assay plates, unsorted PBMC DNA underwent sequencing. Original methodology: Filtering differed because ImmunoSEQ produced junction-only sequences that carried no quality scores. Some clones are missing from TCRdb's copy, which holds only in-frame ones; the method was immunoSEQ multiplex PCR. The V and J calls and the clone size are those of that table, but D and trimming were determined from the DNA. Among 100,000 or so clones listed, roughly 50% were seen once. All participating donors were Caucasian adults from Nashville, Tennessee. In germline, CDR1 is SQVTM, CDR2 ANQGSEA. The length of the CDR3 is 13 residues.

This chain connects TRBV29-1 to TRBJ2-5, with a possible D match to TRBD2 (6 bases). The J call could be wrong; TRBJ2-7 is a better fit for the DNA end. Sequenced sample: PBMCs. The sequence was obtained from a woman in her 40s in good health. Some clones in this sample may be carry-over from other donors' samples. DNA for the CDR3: TGCAGCGTCACCCGGGACTCCTCCTACGAGCAGTACTTC. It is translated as CSVTRDSSYEQYF.